The TCR beta chain described here comes from a study of T cells after yellow fever vaccination. General study findings and limits: Repertoires obtained by FACS sorting could include abundant clonotypes that entered as contaminants from the bulk population. The study found a weaker secondary response that peaked faster, day 5 versus 15.

Germline V lookup: CDR1 DFQATT, CDR2 SNEGSKA (reference sequence). This CDR3 has 12 residues. With 5 bases removed from V and 1 base from J, the gap between germline ends came to 8 bases. The study made its TCR cDNA through 5'RACE template switching. That step introduced a universal primer site along with UMIs. TCRdb fed the 5' RACE reads into MiXCR, producing one record per CDR3 protein. The table records 250,000 or so distinct CDR3 sequences, 3.6% of them present only once. This clonotype was observed many times. Its antigen is unknown. This receptor was taken from a man younger than 35 who received the YFV17D yellow fever vaccine. The sequences come from PBMCs, collected 15 days after the yellow fever booster vaccination. J is TRBJ1-1 and V is TRBV20-1; D gene unclear. CDR3 bases: TGCAGTGCTCGGTCAGGGAACACTGAAGCTTTCTTT. Protein: CSARSGNTEAFF.